This T cell receptor beta chain was recovered during a study of T cell responses to AZD1222 COVID-19 vaccine. CDR3 size: 15 residues. Germline loops: CDR1 SGHKS, CDR2 YYEKEE (reference sequence). V was shortened by 1 base and J by 3 bases, with 14 bases between the two germline ends. Concerning this clone: What it binds is not known.

Study-level points and caveats: Repertoire sampling occurred only after the peak T cell response. Spike-specific TCR breadth and depth grew following two AZD1222 doses. Donors were chiefly white British, with a greater number of females, and clonal diversity was perhaps underestimated. Spike-wide coverage was observed for vaccine-associated CD4 TCRs, with dominant responses at 160-218 and 743-854.

Sequencing was performed with immunoSEQ multiplex PCR; in TCRdb, only in-frame clones are kept and a portion is missing. The sample carries 150,000 or so clones, 80% to 90% recorded once. The source material was peripheral blood, sampled on day 0 of AZD1222 vaccination. This TCR was recovered from an adult in good health. The chain has TRBV5-5 and TRBJ2-7; D remains unclear. In DNA, the CDR3 is TGTGCCAGCAGCTTGAGTCCGGCCCCGGACTACGAGCAGTACTTC. Its translation is CASSLSPAPDYEQYF.